This is a list of T cell receptor beta chains from one sample in a study of radiation and T cells in renal cell carcinoma. Some clones are missing from TCRdb's copy, which holds only in-frame ones; the method was immunoSEQ multiplex PCR. Found here are about 49,000 clones, roughly four fifths of them singletons; the top ten hold around 29%. The sequencing here drew on blood, taken from a patient whose treatment included radiotherapy and nephrectomy. The receptor source for this set is an older woman with renal cell carcinoma. CDR3s include the opening cysteine and the closing phenylalanine or tryptophan. Each record gives: CDR3 protein, CDR3 DNA, D gene, clone size, J gene, V gene. The D gene is left open where the match is weak. Size is omitted from some rows. Given values are once, few, many or a class for expanded clones.

CATSRGLGGRLVGELFF | TGTGCCACCAGCAGAGGGTTGGGCGGGAGGTTGGTCGGGGAGCTGTTTTTT | TRBD2 | once | TRBJ2-2 | TRBV15
CSVEELASGEQETQYF | TGCAGCGTTGAGGAGTTGGCTAGCGGGGAGCAAGAGACCCAGTACTTC | TRBD2 | - | TRBJ2-5 | TRBV29-1
CASSLTSGSTYEQYF | TGTGCCAGCAGTTTGACTAGCGGGAGTACCTACGAGCAGTACTTC | TRBD2 | - | TRBJ2-7 | TRBV27
CASSYQGSNEQFF | TGTGCCAGCAGTTACCAGGGGTCCAATGAGCAGTTCTTC | - | - | TRBJ2-1 | TRBV6-6
CASSLDGSTGEQFF | TGTGCCAGCAGCTTAGACGGGAGTACCGGTGAGCAGTTCTTC | - | - | TRBJ2-1 | TRBV11-3
CASSSGGRFNEQFF | TGTGCCAGCAGCTCCGGGGGACGGTTCAATGAGCAGTTCTTC | - | - | TRBJ2-1 | TRBV11-3
CASSWRGDSTDTQYF | TGCGCCAGCAGCTGGCGGGGGGACAGCACAGATACGCAGTATTTT | TRBD2 | - | TRBJ2-3 | TRBV5-1
CASSPQQGEGYGYTF | TGTGCCAGCAGTCCCCAACAGGGAGAAGGATATGGCTACACCTTC | - | - | TRBJ1-2 | TRBV28
CASRRGTGDQPQHF | TGTGCCAGCAGGAGGGGGACAGGGGACCAGCCCCAGCATTTT | TRBD1 | - | TRBJ1-5 | TRBV28
CASRGGGGNYGYTF | TGTGCCAGTAGGGGCGGAGGAGGAAACTATGGCTACACCTTC | - | - | TRBJ1-2 | TRBV19
CASSLGSGGSWDTGELFF | TGTGCCAGCAGTTTAGGTTCTGGTGGGTCATGGGACACCGGGGAGCTGTTTTTT | - | - | TRBJ2-2 | TRBV27
CASSSLAGGLGGELFF | TGTGCCAGCAGCTCCCTAGCGGGAGGGCTCGGCGGGGAGCTGTTTTTT | TRBD2 | - | TRBJ2-2 | TRBV7-3
CAWSAARQGPYGYTF | TGTGCCTGGAGTGCGGCTAGACAGGGCCCCTATGGCTACACCTTC | TRBD1 | - | TRBJ1-2 | TRBV30
CASSLTLNTGELFF | TGCGCCAGCAGCTTGACACTTAACACCGGGGAGCTGTTTTTT | - | - | TRBJ2-2 | TRBV5-1